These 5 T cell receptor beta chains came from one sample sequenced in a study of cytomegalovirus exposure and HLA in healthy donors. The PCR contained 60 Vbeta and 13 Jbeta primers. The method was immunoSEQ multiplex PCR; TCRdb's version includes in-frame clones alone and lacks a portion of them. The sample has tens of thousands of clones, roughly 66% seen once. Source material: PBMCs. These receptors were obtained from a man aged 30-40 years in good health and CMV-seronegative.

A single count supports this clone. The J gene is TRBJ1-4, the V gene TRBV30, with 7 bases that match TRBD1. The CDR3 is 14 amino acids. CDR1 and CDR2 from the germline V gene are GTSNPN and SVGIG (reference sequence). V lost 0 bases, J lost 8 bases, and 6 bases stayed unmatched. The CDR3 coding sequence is TGTGCCTGGAGTGTGGGACAGTTTACGGAAAAACTGTTTTTT. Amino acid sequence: CAWSVGQFTEKLFF.

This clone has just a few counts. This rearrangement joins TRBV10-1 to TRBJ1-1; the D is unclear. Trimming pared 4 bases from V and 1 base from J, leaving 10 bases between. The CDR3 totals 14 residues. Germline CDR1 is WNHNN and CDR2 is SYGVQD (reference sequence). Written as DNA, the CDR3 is TGCGCCAGCAGTGTTAGCGGAAAGAACACTGAAGCTTTCTTT. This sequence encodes CASSVSGKNTEAFF.

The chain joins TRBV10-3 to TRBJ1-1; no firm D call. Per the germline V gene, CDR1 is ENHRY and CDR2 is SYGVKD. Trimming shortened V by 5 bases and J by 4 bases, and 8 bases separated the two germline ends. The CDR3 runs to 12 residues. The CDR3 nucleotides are TGTGCCATCAGTTCGGCAGGCACTGAAGCTTTCTTT. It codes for CAISSAGTEAFF.

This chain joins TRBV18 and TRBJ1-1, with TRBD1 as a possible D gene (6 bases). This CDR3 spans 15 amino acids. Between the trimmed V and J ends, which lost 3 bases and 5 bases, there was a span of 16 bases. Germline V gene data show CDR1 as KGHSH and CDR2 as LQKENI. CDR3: CASSPRGGAGTEAFF. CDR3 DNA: TGTGCCAGCTCACCCCGTGGGGGGGCCGGTACTGAAGCTTTCTTT. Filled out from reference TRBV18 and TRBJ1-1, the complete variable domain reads NAGVMQNPRHLVRRRGQEARLRCSPMKGHSHVYWYRQLPEEGLKFMVYLQKENIIDESGMPKERFSAEFPKEGPSILRIQQVVRGDSAAYFCASSPRGGAGTEAFFGQGTRLTVV.

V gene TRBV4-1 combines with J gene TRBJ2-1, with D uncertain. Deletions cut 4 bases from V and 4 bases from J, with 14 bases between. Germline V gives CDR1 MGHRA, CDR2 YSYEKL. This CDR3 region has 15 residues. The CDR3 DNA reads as TGCGCCAGCAGCCTACCTGGCCCCTCTTACAATGAGCAGTTCTTC. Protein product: CASSLPGPSYNEQFF.